Listed here is a single TCR beta chain. What it binds is not known. The V and J ends lost 8 bases and 2 bases respectively, with 16 bases between them. CDR3 length: 15 amino acids. Germline V CDR1 and CDR2: SNHLY, FYNNEI. Those patients picked for sequencing had displayed CD8+CD57+ cell expansion on flow cytometry. All patients had severe acquired aplastic anemia. These data are taken from a study of CD8+CD57+ T cells in acquired aplastic anemia. Study-wide results and caveats: Patients and controls shared about 30 CD8+ CDR3 sequences.

Using genomic DNA as the template, TCR beta VDJ and CDR3 profiling was carried out. One entry per CDR3 protein results from TCRdb running MiXCR on the reads. The data show under 500,000 distinct CDR3 sequences, with about a third seen just once and less than 0.85% held by the top ten. The sequenced sample consisted of sorted CD4+, CD8+, or CD8+CD57+ T cells (not recorded which) from PBMCs. This chain joins TRBV2 and TRBJ1-3; the D gene is possibly TRBD1 (5 bases). The receptor comes from a human donor with aplastic anemia. CDR3 DNA: TGTGCCAGCTCACCTACAGGTTCAGCTGGAAACACCATATATTTT. Residues: CASSPTGSAGNTIYF. The entire variable domain, with the rest obtained from reference TRBV2 and TRBJ1-3, is as follows: EPEVTQTPSHQVTQMGQEVILRCVPISNHLYFYWYRQILGQKVEFLVSFYNNEISEKSEIFDDQFSVERPDGSNFTLKIRSTKLEDSAMYFCASSPTGSAGNTIYFGEGSWLTVV.